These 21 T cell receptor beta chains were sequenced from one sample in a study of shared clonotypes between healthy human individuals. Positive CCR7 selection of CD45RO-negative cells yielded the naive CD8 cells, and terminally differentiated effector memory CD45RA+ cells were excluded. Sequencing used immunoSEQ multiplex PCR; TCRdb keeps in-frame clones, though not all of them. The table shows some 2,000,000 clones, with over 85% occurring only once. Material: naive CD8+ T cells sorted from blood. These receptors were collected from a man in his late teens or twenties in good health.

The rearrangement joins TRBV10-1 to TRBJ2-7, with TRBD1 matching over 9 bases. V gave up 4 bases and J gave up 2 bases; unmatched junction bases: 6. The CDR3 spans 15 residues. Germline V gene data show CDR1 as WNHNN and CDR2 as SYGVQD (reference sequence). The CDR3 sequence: CASSGPGQGTYEQYF. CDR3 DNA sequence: TGCGCCAGCAGTGGTCCGGGACAGGGAACCTACGAGCAGTACTTC.

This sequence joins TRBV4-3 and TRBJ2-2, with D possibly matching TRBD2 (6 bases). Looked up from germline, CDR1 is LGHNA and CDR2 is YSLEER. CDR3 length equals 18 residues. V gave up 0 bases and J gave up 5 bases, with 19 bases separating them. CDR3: CASSQDLAIPGTTGELFF. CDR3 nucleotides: TGCGCCAGCAGCCAAGATCTAGCGATCCCTGGGACGACCGGGGAGCTGTTTTTT.

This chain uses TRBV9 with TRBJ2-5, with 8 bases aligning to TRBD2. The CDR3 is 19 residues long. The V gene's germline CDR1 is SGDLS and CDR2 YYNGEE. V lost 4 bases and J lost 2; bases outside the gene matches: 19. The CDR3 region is CASSPSGAYGAGGQETQYF. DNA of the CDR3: TGTGCCAGCAGCCCCTCCGGGGCCTACGGGGCGGGGGGTCAAGAGACCCAGTACTTC.

Here the CDR3 DNA reads TGTGCCAGCTCACCTAGTACGACAGGGGCCACTGAAGCTTTCTTT. Amino acids: CASSPSTTGATEAFF. The V and J genes are TRBV18 and TRBJ1-1; 8 bases are shared with TRBD1. The germline gives CDR1 KGHSH, CDR2 LQKENI. The J segment lost 4 bases and the V segment lost 3 bases, leaving 7 bases of the junction unmatched. There are 15 residues in the CDR3.

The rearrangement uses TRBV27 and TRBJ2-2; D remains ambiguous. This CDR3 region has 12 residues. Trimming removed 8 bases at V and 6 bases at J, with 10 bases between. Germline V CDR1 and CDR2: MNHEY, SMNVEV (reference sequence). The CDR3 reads CASHQGSGELFF. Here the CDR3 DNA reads TGTGCCAGCCATCAAGGGTCCGGGGAGCTGTTTTTT.

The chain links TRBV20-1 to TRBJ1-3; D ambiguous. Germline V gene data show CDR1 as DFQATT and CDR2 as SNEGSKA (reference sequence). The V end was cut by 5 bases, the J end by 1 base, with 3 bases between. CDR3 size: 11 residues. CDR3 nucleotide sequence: TGCAGTGCTTTATCTGGAAACACCATATATTTT. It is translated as CSALSGNTIYF.

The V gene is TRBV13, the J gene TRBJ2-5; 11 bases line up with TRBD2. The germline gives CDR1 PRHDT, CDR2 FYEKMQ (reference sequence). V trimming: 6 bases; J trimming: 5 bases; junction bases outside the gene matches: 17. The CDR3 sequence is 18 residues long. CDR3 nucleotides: TGTGCCAGCAGTCCGCGGACTAGCGGGTCCGTCGCGGGTGAGACCCAGTACTTC. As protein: CASSPRTSGSVAGETQYF.

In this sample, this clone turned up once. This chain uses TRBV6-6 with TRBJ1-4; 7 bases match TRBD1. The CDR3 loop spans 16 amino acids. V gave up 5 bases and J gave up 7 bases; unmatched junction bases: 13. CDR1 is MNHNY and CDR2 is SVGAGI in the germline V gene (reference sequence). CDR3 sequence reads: CASSPPEGALGEKLFF. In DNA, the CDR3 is TGTGCCAGCAGTCCCCCGGAGGGGGCATTGGGTGAAAAACTGTTTTTT.

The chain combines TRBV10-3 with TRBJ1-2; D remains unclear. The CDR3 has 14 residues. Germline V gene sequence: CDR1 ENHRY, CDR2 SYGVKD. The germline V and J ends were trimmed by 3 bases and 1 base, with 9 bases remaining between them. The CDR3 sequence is CAISDLANNYGYTF. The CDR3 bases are TGTGCCATCAGTGATCTAGCTAATAACTATGGCTACACCTTC.

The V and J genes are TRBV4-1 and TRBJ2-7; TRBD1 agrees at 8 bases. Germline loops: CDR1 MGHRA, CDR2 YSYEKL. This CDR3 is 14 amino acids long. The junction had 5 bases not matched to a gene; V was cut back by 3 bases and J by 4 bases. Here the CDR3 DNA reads TGCGCCAGCAGCCAGAGAGGGACAGGATACGAGCAGTACTTC. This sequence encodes CASSQRGTGYEQYF.

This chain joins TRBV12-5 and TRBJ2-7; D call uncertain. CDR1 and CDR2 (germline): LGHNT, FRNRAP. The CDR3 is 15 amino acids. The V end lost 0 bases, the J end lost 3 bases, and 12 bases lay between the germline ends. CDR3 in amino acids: CASGLVVGSVYEQYF. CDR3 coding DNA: TGTGCTAGTGGTTTGGTTGTTGGGTCAGTCTACGAGCAGTACTTC.

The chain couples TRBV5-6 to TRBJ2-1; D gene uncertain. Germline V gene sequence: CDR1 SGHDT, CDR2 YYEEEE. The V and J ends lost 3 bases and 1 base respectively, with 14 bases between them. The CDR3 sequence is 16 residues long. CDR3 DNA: TGTGCCAGCAGCTCGGACCGCAACCGGTCCTACAATGAGCAGTTCTTC. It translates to CASSSDRNRSYNEQFF. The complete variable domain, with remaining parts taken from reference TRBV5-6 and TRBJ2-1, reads DAGVTQSPTHLIKTRGQQVTLRCSPKSGHDTVSWYQQALGQGPQFIFQYYEEEERQRGNFPDRFSGHQFPNYSSELNVNALLLGDSALYLCASSSDRNRSYNEQFFGPGTRLTVL.

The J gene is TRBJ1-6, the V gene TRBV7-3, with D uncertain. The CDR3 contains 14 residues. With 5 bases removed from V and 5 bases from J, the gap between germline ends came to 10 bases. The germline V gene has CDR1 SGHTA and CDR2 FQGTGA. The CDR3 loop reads CASSPPPNNSPLHF. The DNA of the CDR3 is TGTGCCAGCAGCCCTCCCCCAAATAATTCACCCCTCCACTTT.

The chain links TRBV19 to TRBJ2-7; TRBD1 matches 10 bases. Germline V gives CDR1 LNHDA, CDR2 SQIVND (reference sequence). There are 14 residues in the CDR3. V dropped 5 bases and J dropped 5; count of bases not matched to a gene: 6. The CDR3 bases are TGTGCCAGTAGTCCGGGACAGGGGTGGGACGAGCAGTACTTC. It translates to CASSPGQGWDEQYF.

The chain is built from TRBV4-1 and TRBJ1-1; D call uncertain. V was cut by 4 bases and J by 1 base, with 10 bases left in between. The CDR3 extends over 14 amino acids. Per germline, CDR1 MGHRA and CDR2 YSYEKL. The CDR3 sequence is CASSPTVPNTEAFF. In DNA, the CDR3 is TGCGCCAGCAGCCCTACGGTTCCGAACACTGAAGCTTTCTTT.

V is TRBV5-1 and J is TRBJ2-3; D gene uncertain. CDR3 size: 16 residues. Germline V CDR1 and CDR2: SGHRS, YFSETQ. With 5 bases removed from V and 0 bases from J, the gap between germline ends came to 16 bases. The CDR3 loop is CASSPLAALSTDTQYF. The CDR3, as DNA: TGCGCCAGCAGTCCCCTGGCCGCGCTAAGCACAGATACGCAGTATTTT.

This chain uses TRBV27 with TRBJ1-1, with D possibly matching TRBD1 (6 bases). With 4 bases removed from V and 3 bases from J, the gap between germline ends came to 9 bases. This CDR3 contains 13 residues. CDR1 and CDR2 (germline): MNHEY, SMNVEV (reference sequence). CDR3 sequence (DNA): TGTGCCAGCAGTTGGCACAGGGACACTGAAGCTTTCTTT. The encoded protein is CASSWHRDTEAFF.

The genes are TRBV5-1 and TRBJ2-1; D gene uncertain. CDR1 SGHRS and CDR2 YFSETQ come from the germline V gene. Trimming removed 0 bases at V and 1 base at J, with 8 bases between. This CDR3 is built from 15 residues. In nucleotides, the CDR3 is TGCGCCAGCAGCTTGGAAGTAGGGTCCTACAATGAGCAGTTCTTC. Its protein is CASSLEVGSYNEQFF.

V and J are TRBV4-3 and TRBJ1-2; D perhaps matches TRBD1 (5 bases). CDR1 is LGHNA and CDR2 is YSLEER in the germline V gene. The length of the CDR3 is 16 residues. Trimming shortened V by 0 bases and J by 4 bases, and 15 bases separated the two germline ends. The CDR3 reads CASSQDLSGGIYGYTF. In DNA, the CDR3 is TGCGCCAGCAGCCAAGATTTGTCCGGGGGGATCTATGGCTACACCTTC.

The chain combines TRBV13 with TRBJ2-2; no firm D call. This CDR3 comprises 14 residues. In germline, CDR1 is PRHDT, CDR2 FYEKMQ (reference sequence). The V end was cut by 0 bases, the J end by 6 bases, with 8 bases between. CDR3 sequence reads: CASSLGQVPGELFF. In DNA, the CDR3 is TGTGCCAGCAGCTTAGGGCAGGTGCCCGGGGAGCTGTTTTTT.

DNA of the CDR3: TGCAGCGTGGCAGGACTAGCGGGAGCTTACACAGATACGCAGTATTTT. This codes for CSVAGLAGAYTDTQYF. The chain is built from TRBV29-1 and TRBJ2-3; 13 bases are shared with TRBD2. CDR3 size: 16 residues. Germline CDR1 and CDR2: SQVTM and ANQGSEA. The trim removed 6 bases at V and 2 bases at J, leaving 8 bases unmatched.